This T cell receptor (beta chain) was recorded in a study of cytotoxic CD8 clonotypes in ibrutinib-treated CLL. Study at large: On average, more than 90,000 productive rearrangements and more than 200,000 productive templates per sample. Study-wide findings and caveats: T-cell clonality at baseline went above that of age-matched healthy donors and rose and fell with circulating CD8+ T-cell counts.

The assay was immunoSEQ multiplex PCR, and TCRdb's table has in-frame clones only and misses some. Of some 65,000 clones in the sample, 45% to 65% were seen once. Trimming shortened V by 4 bases and J by 8 bases, and 12 bases separated the two germline ends. Looked up from germline, CDR1 is SGHNT and CDR2 is YENEEA. The CDR3 spans 13 residues. Concerning this clone: Its target is not known.

This clonotype was sampled from a human donor with chronic lymphocytic leukemia. The chain recombines TRBV11-3 with TRBJ2-1, with D possibly being TRBD2 (6 bases). This specimen consisted of PBMCs, obtained after 12 months of ibrutinib treatment. The CDR3 DNA is TGTGCCAGCAGCTGGAGGGGAAGAGATGAGCAGTTCTTC. Protein product: CASSWRGRDEQFF.